These 12 T cell receptor beta chains share one sample of origin, sequenced in a study of control samples from healthy donors and cancer patients. Clones were sequenced by immunoSEQ multiplex PCR, and TCRdb holds only the in-frame ones, with some missing. The sample records around 140,000 clones, 90% to 95% being singletons. The sample consisted of blood. The receptor set was obtained from a middle-aged man in good health.

The CDR3 loop reads CASSSSPQGLSHFGEAFF. The CDR3 bases are TGTGCCAGCAGCTCCAGCCCACAGGGGCTATCACATTTCGGTGAAGCTTTCTTT. The V and J genes are TRBV9 and TRBJ1-1; 7 positions agree with TRBD1. The CDR3 covers 18 residues. After removal of 4 bases from V and 7 bases from J, the junction contained 22 bases not matched to a gene. Germline CDR1 and CDR2: SGDLS and YYNGEE.

The chain uses TRBV7-2 and TRBJ1-2, with 7 bases fitting TRBD1. This CDR3 spans 12 amino acids. CDR1 is SGHTA and CDR2 is FQGNSA in the germline V gene. Germline trimming cut 5 bases from V and 5 bases from J; bases unmatched to any gene: 2. The CDR3 loop reads CASSPTGYGYTF. Written as DNA, the CDR3 is TGTGCCAGCAGCCCGACAGGGTATGGCTACACCTTC. Drawing the rest from reference TRBV7-2 and TRBJ1-2, the complete variable domain is GAGVSQSPSNKVTEKGKDVELRCDPISGHTALYWYRQSLGQGLEFLIYFQGNSAPDKSGLPSDRFSAERTGGSVSTLTIQRTQQEDSAVYLCASSPTGYGYTFGSGTRLTVV.

The rearrangement uses TRBV19 and TRBJ2-2; TRBD2 matches at 12 bases. Germline lookup yields CDR1 LNHDA and CDR2 SQIVND (reference sequence). The CDR3 covers 18 residues. Germline trimming cut 1 base from V and 1 base from J; bases unmatched to any gene: 4. The CDR3 protein is CASSIGRGLAGNTGELFF. Written as DNA, the CDR3 is TGTGCCAGTAGTATAGGTCGGGGACTAGCGGGGAACACCGGGGAGCTGTTTTTT.

The chain has TRBV9 and TRBJ2-1; D may be TRBD1 or TRBD2 (5 bases each). Germline values: CDR1 SGDLS, CDR2 YYNGEE. V was shortened by 4 bases and J by 10 bases, with 24 bases between the two germline ends. CDR3 length equals 16 residues. Written as DNA, the CDR3 is TGTGCCAGCAGCTTCAACCCGGGACCCGCGAGTGAGGAGCAGTTCTTC. This translates into CASSFNPGPASEEQFF.

The chain recombines TRBV5-4 with TRBJ2-7; tentatively, D is TRBD1 or TRBD2 (6 bases each). The V end was cut by 1 base, the J end by 2 bases, with 22 bases between. The CDR3 loop spans 18 amino acids. Germline CDR1 reads SGHNT; CDR2 reads YYREEE (reference sequence). The CDR3 loop is CASSLYRGPGKSTYEQYF. The DNA of the CDR3 is TGTGCCAGCAGCTTGTATCGGGGGCCAGGTAAATCAACCTACGAGCAGTACTTC. Together with reference TRBV5-4 and TRBJ2-7, the CDR3 gives the full variable domain: ETGVTQSPTHLIKTRGQQVTLRCSSQSGHNTVSWYQQALGQGPQFIFQYYREEENGRGNFPPRFSGLQFPNYSSELNVNALELDDSALYLCASSLYRGPGKSTYEQYFGPGTRLTVT.

V and J are TRBV11-2 and TRBJ1-1; a weak D match, TRBD1 (5 bases). Germline V gives CDR1 SGHAT, CDR2 FQNNGV. This CDR3 spans 17 amino acids. V lost 4 bases and J 0 bases, leaving 18 bases between the germline ends. The CDR3 loop is CASSSGPPSVMNTEAFF. DNA of the CDR3: TGTGCCAGCAGCTCGGGACCGCCCTCTGTAATGAACACTGAAGCTTTCTTT.

The chain is built from TRBV5-5 and TRBJ2-7; the match to TRBD1 covers 10 bases. CDR3 length: 15 residues. Per the germline V gene, CDR1 is SGHKS and CDR2 is YYEKEE (reference sequence). The V gene end was trimmed by 0 bases and the J gene end by 3 bases; junction bases not matched to a gene: 3. CDR3 region: CASSLVWTGGYEQYF. The CDR3 bases are TGTGCCAGCAGCTTGGTTTGGACAGGGGGCTACGAGCAGTACTTC. The full variable domain, rest sourced from reference TRBV5-5 and TRBJ2-7, is DAGVTQSPTHLIKTRGQQVTLRCSPISGHKSVSWYQQVLGQGPQFIFQYYEKEERGRGNFPDRFSARQFPNYSSELNVNALLLGDSALYLCASSLVWTGGYEQYFGPGTRLTVT.

This chain links TRBV11-2 with TRBJ1-5; D gene unclear. V was shortened by 3 bases and J by 4 bases, with 7 bases between the two germline ends. Germline V CDR1 and CDR2: SGHAT, FQNNGV. The CDR3 is made up of 13 amino acids. CDR3: CASSLRFNQPQHF. The CDR3 coding sequence is TGTGCCAGCAGCTTGAGGTTTAATCAGCCCCAGCATTTT.

The chain recombines TRBV5-1 with TRBJ1-1; a weak D match, TRBD1 (6 bases). The V gene's germline CDR1 is SGHRS and CDR2 YFSETQ. The ends were cut back, 0 bases at V and 5 bases at J, with 8 bases in the middle. This CDR3 has 13 residues. The CDR3 coding sequence is TGCGCCAGCAGCTTGGCCCAGGGGACTGAAGCTTTCTTT. Translated, it gives CASSLAQGTEAFF.

J is TRBJ2-2 and V is TRBV6-4; 13 bases are a match to TRBD2. Germline lookup yields CDR1 MRHNA and CDR2 SNTAGT. J was trimmed by 5 bases and V by 3 bases; bases with no gene match: 0. The CDR3 extends over 15 amino acids. Here the CDR3 DNA reads TGTGCCAGCAGTGAGACTAGCGGGAGGACCGGGGAGCTGTTTTTT. Translation: CASSETSGRTGELFF.

The J gene is TRBJ2-1, the V gene TRBV14, with D perhaps TRBD2 (6 bases). From germline, CDR1 is SGHDN and CDR2 FVKESK. Trimming left V 1 base short and J 2 bases short, with 12 bases between. The CDR3 loop spans 16 amino acids. The CDR3 sequence: CASSQVGLAPYNEQFF. CDR3 DNA sequence: TGTGCCAGCAGCCAAGTAGGTCTAGCGCCCTACAATGAGCAGTTCTTC.

The rearrangement links TRBV7-8 to TRBJ1-3; a weak D match, TRBD1 (6 bases). CDR1 is SGHVS and CDR2 is FQNEAQ in the germline V gene. This CDR3 region has 15 residues. V was shortened by 5 bases and J by 0 bases, with 11 bases between the two germline ends. The CDR3 protein is CASSKRTDSGNTIYF. For the CDR3, the DNA is TGTGCCAGCAGCAAAAGGACAGACTCTGGAAACACCATATATTTT.